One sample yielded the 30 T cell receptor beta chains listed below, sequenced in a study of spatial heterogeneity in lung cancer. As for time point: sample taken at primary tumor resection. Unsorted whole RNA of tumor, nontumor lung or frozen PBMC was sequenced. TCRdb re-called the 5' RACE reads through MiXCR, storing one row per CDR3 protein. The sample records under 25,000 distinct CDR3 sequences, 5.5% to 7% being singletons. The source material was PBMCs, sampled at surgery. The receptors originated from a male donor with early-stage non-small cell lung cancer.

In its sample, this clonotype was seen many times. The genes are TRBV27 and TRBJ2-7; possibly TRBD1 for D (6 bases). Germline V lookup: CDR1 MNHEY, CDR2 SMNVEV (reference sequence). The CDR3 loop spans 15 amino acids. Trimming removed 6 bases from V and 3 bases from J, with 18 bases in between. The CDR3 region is CASSISFTGIYEQYF. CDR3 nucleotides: TGTGCCAGCAGCATCTCTTTTACAGGGATCTACGAGCAGTACTTC.

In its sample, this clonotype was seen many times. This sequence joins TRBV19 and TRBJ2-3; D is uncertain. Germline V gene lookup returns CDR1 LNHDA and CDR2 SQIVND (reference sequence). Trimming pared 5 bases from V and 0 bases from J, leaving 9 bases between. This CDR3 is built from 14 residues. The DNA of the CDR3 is TGTGCCAGTAGTTTCGCAGACAGCACAGATACGCAGTATTTT. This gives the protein CASSFADSTDTQYF.

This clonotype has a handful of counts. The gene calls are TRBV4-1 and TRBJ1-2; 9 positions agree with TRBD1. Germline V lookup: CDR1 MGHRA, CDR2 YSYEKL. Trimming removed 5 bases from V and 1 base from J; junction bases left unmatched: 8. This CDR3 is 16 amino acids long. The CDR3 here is CASSRGQGAVNYGYTF. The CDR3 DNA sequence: TGCGCCAGCAGCAGGGGACAGGGAGCGGTTAACTATGGCTACACCTTC.

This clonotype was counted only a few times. The CDR3 DNA follows: TGTGCCAGCAGGCTGGACCAGGGGAATCAGCCCCAGCATTTT. This encodes CASRLDQGNQPQHF. This sequence joins TRBV27 and TRBJ1-5; tentative D call: TRBD1 (6 bases). The V end lost 6 bases, the J end lost 4 bases, and 13 bases lay between the germline ends. CDR1 and CDR2 from the germline V gene are MNHEY and SMNVEV (reference sequence). CDR3 length: 14 amino acids.

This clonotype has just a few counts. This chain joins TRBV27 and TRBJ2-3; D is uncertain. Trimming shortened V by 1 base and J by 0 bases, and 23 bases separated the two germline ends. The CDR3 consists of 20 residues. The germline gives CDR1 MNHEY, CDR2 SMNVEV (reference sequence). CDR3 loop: CASSLLRFGGRIRSTDTQYF. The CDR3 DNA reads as TGTGCCAGCAGTTTATTGCGGTTTGGCGGACGGATTAGGAGCACAGATACGCAGTATTTT.

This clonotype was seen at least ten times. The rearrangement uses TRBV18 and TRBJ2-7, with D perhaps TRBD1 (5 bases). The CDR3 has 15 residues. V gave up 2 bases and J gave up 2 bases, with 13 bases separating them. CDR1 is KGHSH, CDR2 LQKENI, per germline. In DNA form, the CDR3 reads TGTGCCAGCTCACCAGGGGCGCGGCGTACCTACGAGCAGTACTTC. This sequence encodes CASSPGARRTYEQYF. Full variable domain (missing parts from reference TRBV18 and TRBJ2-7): NAGVMQNPRHLVRRRGQEARLRCSPMKGHSHVYWYRQLPEEGLKFMVYLQKENIIDESGMPKERFSAEFPKEGPSILRIQQVVRGDSAAYFCASSPGARRTYEQYFGPGTRLTVT.

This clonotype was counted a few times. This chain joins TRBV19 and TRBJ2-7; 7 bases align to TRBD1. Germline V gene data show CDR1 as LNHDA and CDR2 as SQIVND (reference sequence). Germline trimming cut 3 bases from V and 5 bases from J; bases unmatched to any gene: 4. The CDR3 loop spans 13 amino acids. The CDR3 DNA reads TGTGCCAGTAGTATCCGACAGGGTAACGAGCAGTACTTC. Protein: CASSIRQGNEQYF.

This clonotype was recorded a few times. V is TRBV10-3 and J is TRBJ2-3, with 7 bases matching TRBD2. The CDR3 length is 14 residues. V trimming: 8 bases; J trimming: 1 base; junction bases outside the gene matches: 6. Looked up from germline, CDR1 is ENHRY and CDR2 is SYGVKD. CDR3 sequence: CAIQASGGTDTQYF. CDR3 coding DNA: TGTGCCATCCAGGCAAGCGGGGGCACAGATACGCAGTATTTT.

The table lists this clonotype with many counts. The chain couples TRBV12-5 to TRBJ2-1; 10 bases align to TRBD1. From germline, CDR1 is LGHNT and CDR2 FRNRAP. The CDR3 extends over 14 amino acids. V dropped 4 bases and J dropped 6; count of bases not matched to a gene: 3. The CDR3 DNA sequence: TGTGCTAGTGGTTCCGACAGGGGGCCCAATGAGCAGTTCTTC. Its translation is CASGSDRGPNEQFF.

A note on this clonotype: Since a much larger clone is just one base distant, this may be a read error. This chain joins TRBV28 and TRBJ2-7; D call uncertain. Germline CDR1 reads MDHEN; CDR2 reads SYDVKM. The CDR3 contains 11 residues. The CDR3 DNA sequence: TGTGCCAGCAGTTCTCCCTACGAGCAGCACTTC. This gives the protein CASSSPYEQHF.

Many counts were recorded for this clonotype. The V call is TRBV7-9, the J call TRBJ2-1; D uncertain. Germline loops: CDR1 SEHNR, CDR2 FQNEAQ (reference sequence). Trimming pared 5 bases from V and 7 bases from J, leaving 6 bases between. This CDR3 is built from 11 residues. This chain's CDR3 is CASSPRNEQFF. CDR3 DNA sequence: TGTGCCAGCAGCCCTCGGAATGAGCAGTTCTTC.

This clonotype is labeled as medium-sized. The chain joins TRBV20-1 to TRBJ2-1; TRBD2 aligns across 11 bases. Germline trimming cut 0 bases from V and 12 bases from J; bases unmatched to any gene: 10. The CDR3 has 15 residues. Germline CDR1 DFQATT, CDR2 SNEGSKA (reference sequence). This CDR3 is CSAREVTSGILGQFF. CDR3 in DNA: TGCAGTGCTAGAGAGGTGACTAGCGGGATCCTTGGGCAGTTCTTC.

The CDR3 bases are TGTGCCAGCAGTTGGGACGGGGCTGTAGGTTCAAATACGCAGTATTTT. This codes for CASSWDGAVGSNTQYF. The rearrangement links TRBV7-3 to TRBJ2-3; perhaps D is TRBD1 or TRBD2 (5 bases each). The CDR3 is 16 amino acids. V was shortened by 6 bases and J by 7 bases, with 23 bases between the two germline ends. Germline V gene sequence: CDR1 SGHTA, CDR2 FQGTGA.

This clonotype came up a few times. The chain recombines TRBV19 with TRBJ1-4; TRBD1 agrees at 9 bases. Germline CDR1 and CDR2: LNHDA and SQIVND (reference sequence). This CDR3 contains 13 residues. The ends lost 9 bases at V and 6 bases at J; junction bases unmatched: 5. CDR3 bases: TGTGCCAGCGACGGGACAGGGTATGAAAAACTGTTTTTT. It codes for CASDGTGYEKLFF.

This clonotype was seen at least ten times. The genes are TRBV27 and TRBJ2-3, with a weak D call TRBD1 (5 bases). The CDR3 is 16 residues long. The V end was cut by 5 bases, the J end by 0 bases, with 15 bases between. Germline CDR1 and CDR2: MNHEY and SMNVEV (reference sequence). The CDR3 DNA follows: TGTGCCAGCAGTGCTTTAGTCAGGGCGAGCACAGATACGCAGTATTTT. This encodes CASSALVRASTDTQYF.

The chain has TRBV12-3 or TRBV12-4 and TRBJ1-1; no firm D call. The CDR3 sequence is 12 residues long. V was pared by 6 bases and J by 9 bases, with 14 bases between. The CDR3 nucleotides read TGTGCCAGCAGGGAAACCTTAAACAAAGCTTTCTTT. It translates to CASRETLNKAFF.

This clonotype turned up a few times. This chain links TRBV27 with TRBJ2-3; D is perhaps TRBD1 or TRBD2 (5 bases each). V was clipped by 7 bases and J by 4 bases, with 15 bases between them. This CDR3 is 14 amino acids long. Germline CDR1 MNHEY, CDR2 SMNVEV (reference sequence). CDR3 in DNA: TGTGCCAGCATCGGTCTCCGGGGCGCAGATACGCAGTATTTT. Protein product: CASIGLRGADTQYF.

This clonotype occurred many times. The CDR3 bases are TGCGCCAGCAGCCAAGGCCCTACCTACGAGCAGTACGTC. Translation: CASSQGPTYEQYV. V usage is TRBV4-1 and J usage is TRBJ2-7, with no clear D. In germline, CDR1 is MGHRA, CDR2 YSYEKL. The CDR3 is 13 amino acids. Trimming pared 1 base from V and 2 bases from J, leaving 6 bases between.

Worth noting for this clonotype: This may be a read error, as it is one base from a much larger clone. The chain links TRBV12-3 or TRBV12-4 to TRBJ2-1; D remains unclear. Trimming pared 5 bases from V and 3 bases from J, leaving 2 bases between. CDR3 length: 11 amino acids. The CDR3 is CASSDYNEQFF. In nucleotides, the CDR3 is TGTGCCAGCAGTGACTACAATGAGCAGTTCTTC.

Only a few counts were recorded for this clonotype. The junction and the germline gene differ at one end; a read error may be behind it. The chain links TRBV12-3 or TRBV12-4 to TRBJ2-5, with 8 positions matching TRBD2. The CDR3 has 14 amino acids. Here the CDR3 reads CASSVRLAQGTQYF. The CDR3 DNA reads TGTGCCAGCAGTGTAAGACTAGCGCAAGGGACCCAGTACTTC.

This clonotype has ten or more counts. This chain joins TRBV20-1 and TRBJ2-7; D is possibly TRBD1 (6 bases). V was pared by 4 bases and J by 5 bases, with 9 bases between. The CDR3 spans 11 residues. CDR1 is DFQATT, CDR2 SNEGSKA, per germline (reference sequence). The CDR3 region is CSATQGNEQYV. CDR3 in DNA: TGCAGTGCTACACAGGGTAACGAGCAGTACGTC.

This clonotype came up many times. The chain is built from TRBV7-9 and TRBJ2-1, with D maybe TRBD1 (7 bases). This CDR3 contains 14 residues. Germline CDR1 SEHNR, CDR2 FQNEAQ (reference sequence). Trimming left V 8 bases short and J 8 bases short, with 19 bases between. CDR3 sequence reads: CASGDFGGGDEQFF. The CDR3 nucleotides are TGTGCCAGCGGCGATTTTGGAGGGGGCGATGAGCAGTTCTTC.

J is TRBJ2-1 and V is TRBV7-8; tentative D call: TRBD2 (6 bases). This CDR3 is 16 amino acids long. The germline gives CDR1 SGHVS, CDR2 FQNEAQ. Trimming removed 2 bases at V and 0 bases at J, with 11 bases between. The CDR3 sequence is CASSLTVRDSYNEQFF. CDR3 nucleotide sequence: TGTGCCAGCAGCTTAACTGTGCGGGACTCCTACAATGAGCAGTTCTTC.

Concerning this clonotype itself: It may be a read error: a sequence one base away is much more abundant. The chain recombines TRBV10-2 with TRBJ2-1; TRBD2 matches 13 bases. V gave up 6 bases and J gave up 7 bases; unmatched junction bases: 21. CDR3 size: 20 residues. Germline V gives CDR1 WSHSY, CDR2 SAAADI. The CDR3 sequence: CASRGVRTSGSAAAWNEQFF. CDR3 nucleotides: TGCGCCAGCAGGGGGGTAAGGACTAGCGGGAGCGCTGCGGCGTGGAATGAGCAGTTCTTC.

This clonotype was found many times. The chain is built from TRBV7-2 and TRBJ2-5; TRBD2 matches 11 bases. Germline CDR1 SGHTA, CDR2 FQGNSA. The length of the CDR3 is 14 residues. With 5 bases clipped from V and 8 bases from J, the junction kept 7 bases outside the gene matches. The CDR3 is CASSPGLAGGTQYF. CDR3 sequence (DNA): TGTGCCAGCAGCCCAGGACTAGCGGGCGGCACCCAGTACTTC.

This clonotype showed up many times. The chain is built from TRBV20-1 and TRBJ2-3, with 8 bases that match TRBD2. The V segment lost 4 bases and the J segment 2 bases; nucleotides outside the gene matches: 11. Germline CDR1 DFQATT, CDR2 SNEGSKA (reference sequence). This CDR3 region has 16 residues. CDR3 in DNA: TGCAGTGCTAACCCCCGACTAGCGCAATTCACAGATACGCAGTATTTT. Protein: CSANPRLAQFTDTQYF.

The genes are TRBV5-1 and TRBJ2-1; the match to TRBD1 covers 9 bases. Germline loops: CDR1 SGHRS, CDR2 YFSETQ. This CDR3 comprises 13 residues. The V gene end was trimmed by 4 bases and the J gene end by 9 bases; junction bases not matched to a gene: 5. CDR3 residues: CASSAGQGIEQFF. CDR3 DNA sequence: TGCGCCAGCAGCGCGGGACAGGGCATTGAGCAGTTCTTC.

The CDR3 region is CSAPLAGDEQYF. The DNA for the CDR3 is TGCAGTGCTCCGCTAGCGGGAGACGAGCAGTACTTC. The chain has TRBV20-1 and TRBJ2-7, with 10 bases that match TRBD2. Per germline, CDR1 DFQATT and CDR2 SNEGSKA (reference sequence). The V segment lost 5 bases and the J segment 5 bases; nucleotides outside the gene matches: 3. This CDR3 has 12 amino acids.

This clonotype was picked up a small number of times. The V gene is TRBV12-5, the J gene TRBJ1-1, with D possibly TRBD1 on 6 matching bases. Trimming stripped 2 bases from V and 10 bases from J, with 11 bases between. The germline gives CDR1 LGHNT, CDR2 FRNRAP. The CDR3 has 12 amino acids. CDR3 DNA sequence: TGTGCTAGTGGTTTGTCAGGGGTCGGAGCTTTCTTT. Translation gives CASGLSGVGAFF.

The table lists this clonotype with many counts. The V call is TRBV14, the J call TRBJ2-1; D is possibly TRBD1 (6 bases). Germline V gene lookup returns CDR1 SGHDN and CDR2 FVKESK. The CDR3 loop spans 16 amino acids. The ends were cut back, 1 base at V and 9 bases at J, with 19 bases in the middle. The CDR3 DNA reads TGTGCCAGCAGCCAAGTACAGGGAGTTTATTTCGGTGAGCAGTTCTTC. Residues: CASSQVQGVYFGEQFF.